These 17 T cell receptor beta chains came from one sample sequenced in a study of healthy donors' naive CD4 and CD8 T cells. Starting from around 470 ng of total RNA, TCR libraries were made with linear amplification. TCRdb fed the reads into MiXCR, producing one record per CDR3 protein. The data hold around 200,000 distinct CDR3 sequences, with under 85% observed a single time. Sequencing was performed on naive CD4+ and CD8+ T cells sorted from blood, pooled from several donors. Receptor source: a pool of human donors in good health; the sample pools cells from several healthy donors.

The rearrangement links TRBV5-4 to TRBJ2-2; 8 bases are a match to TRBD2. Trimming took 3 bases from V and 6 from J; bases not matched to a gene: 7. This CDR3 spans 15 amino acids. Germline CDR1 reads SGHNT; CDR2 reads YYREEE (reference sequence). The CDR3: CASSSGTRSSGELFF. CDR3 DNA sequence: TGTGCCAGCAGCTCCGGGACTAGATCGTCCGGGGAGCTGTTTTTT.

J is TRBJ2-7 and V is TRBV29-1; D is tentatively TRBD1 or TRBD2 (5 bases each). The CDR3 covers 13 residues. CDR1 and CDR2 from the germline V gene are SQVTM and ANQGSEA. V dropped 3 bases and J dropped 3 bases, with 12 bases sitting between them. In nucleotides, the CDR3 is TGCAGCGTTGATGTTAGAGGGGACTACGAGCAGTACTTC. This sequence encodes CSVDVRGDYEQYF.

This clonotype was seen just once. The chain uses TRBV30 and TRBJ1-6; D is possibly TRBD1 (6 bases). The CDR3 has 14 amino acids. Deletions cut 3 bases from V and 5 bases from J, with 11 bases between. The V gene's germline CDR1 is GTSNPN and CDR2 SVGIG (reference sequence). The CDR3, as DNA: TGTGCCTGGAGAAGGGGGTTCGATAATTCACCCCTCCACTTT. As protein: CAWRRGFDNSPLHF.

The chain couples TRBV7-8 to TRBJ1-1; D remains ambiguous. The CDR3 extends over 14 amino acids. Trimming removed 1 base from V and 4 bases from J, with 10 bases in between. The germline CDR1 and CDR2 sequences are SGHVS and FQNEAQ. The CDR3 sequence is CASSLGRPPTEAFF. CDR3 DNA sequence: TGTGCCAGCAGCTTAGGCAGGCCTCCCACTGAAGCTTTCTTT.

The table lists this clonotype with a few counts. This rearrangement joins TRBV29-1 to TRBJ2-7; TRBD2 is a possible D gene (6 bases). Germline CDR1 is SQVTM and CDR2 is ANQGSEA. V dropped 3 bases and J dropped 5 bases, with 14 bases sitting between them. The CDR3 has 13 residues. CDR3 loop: CSVEGGDMDEQYF. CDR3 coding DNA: TGCAGCGTTGAGGGGGGAGATATGGACGAGCAGTACTTC.

The CDR3 DNA sequence: TGTGCCAGCTCGCAGGGGGCGGTAACTGAAGCTTTCTTT. This gives the protein CASSQGAVTEAFF. The rearrangement uses TRBV18 and TRBJ1-1, with TRBD1 matching 8 bases. Germline V gene lookup returns CDR1 KGHSH and CDR2 LQKENI. The CDR3 extends over 13 amino acids. V lost 6 bases, J lost 5 bases, and 5 bases stayed unmatched. Combining the CDR3 with reference TRBV18 and TRBJ1-1 gives the whole variable domain NAGVMQNPRHLVRRRGQEARLRCSPMKGHSHVYWYRQLPEEGLKFMVYLQKENIIDESGMPKERFSAEFPKEGPSILRIQQVVRGDSAAYFCASSQGAVTEAFFGQGTRLTVV.

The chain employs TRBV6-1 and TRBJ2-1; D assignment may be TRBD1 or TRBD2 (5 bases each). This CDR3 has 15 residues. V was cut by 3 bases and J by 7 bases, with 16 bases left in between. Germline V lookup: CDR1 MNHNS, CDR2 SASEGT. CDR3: CASSDWDVRQNEQFF. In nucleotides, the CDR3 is TGTGCCAGCAGTGATTGGGACGTAAGACAAAATGAGCAGTTCTTC.

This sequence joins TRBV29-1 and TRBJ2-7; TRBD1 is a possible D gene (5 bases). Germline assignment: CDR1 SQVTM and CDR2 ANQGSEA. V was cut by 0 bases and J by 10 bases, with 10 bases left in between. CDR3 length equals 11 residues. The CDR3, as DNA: TGCAGCGTTGAAGACTGGGGCCGACAGTACTTC. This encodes CSVEDWGRQYF.

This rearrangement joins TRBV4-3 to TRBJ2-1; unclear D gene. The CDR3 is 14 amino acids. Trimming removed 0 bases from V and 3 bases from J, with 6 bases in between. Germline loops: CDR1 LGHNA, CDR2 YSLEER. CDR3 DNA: TGCGCCAGCAGCCAAGAAGATGACTACAATGAGCAGTTCTTC. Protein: CASSQEDDYNEQFF.

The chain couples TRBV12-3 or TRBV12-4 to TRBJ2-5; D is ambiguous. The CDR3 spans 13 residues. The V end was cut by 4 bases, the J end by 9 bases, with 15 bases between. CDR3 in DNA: TGTGCCAGCAGTTCCGCCGCAGCCTACTCCCAGTACTTC. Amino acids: CASSSAAAYSQYF.

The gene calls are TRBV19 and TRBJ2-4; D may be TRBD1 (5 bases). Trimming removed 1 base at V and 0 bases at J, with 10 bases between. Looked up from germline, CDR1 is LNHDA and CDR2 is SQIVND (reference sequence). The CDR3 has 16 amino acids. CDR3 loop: CASSIGLGQAKNIQYF. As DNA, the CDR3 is TGTGCCAGTAGTATAGGGTTAGGACAAGCCAAAAACATTCAGTACTTC.

The CDR3 is CASSLVPDREEGYTF. In DNA, the CDR3 is TGTGCCAGCAGCTTGGTCCCGGACAGGGAAGAGGGCTACACCTTC. The chain joins TRBV5-5 to TRBJ1-2, with 8 nucleotides matching TRBD1. The CDR3 contains 15 residues. The germline V gene has CDR1 SGHKS and CDR2 YYEKEE (reference sequence). With V trimmed by 0 bases and J by 8 bases, 9 bases remained unmatched.

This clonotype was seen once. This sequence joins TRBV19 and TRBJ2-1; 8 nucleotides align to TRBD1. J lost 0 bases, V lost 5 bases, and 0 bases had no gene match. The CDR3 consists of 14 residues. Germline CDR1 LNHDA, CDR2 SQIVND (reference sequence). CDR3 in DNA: TGTGCCAGTAGTGGACAGGGCTCCTACAATGAGCAGTTCTTC. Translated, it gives CASSGQGSYNEQFF. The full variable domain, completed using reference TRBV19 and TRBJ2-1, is DGGITQSPKYLFRKEGQNVTLSCEQNLNHDAMYWYRQDPGQGLRLIYYSQIVNDFQKGDIAEGYSVSREKKESFPLTVTSAQKNPTAFYLCASSGQGSYNEQFFGPGTRLTVL.

As DNA, the CDR3 is TGCAGCGTTGTTGGACAGGGTGACTCTGGAAACACCATATATTTT. Translation: CSVVGQGDSGNTIYF. The chain joins TRBV29-1 to TRBJ1-3, with 8 bases fitting TRBD1. The CDR3 extends over 15 amino acids. Trimming took 4 bases from V and 0 from J; bases not matched to a gene: 5. CDR1 SQVTM and CDR2 ANQGSEA come from the germline V gene.

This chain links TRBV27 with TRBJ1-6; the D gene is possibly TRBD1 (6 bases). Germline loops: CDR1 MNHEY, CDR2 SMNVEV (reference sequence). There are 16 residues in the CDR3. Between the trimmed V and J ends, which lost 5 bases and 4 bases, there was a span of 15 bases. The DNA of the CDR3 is TGTGCCAGCAGTCCAACGACAGGCGTATATAATTCACCCCTCCACTTT. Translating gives CASSPTTGVYNSPLHF.

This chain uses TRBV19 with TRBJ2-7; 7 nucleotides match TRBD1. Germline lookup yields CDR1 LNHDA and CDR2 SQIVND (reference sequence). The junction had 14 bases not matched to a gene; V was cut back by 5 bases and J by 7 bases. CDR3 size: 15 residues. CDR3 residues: CASSRNRRQGLEQYF. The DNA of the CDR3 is TGTGCCAGTAGTCGAAACAGAAGACAGGGTCTGGAGCAGTACTTC.

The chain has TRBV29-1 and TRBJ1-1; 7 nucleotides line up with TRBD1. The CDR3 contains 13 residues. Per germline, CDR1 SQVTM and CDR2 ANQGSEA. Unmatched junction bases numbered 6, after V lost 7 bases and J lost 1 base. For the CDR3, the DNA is TGCAGCGCTCGACAGGGACAGAACACTGAAGCTTTCTTT. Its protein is CSARQGQNTEAFF.